This entry is about one T cell receptor beta chain. The data derive from a study of cytomegalovirus exposure and HLA in healthy donors. V trimming: 3 bases; J trimming: 2 bases; junction bases outside the gene matches: 3. CDR3 length: 14 amino acids. Germline values: CDR1 SGHRS, CDR2 YFSETQ. The PCR was carried out with 60 Vbeta primers and 13 Jbeta primers. TCRdb's table, derived via immunoSEQ multiplex PCR, lists solely in-frame clones and lacks some. The sample has some 170,000 clones; 70% to 90% are singletons. This chain connects TRBV5-1 to TRBJ2-3; 7 bases map to TRBD1. This receptor was obtained from a woman in her twenties or thirties in good health and CMV-seropositive. The sequenced material came from PBMCs. CDR3 loop: CASSSDRPTDTQYF. The CDR3 DNA reads TGCGCCAGCAGCTCGGACAGGCCCACAGATACGCAGTATTTT.